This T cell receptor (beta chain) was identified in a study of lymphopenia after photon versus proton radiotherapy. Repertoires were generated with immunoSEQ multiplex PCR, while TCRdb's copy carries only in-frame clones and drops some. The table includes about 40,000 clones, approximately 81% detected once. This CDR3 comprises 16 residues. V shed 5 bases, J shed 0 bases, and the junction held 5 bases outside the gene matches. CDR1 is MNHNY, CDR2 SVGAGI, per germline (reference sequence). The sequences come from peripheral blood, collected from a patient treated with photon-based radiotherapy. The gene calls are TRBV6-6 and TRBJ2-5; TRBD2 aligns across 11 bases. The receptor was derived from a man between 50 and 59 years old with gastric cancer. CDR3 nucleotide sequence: TGTGCCAGCAGTAACATAGCGGGGGGGGACCAAGAGACCCAGTACTTC. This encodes CASSNIAGGDQETQYF.